Shown below are 22 T cell receptor beta chains from a single sample sequenced in a study of blood T cell repertoires in COVID-19. Measured with immunoSEQ multiplex PCR; TCRdb has only the in-frame clones, and not every one. The sample holds 100,000 or so clones, 80% to 90% seen once. The sample taken for sequencing was peripheral blood. These receptors originate from an elderly woman with acute or convalescent COVID-19.

This chain links TRBV5-8 with TRBJ1-5; D not resolved. CDR3 size: 14 residues. CDR1 and CDR2 (germline): SGHTS, YDEGEE. The V end lost 8 bases, the J end lost 1 base, and 13 bases lay between the germline ends. Written as DNA, the CDR3 is TGTGCCAGTACCCCTTGGGAGAGCAATCAGCCCCAGCATTTT. This sequence encodes CASTPWESNQPQHF.

The rearrangement joins TRBV19 to TRBJ1-1; weak D call: TRBD1 (5 bases). The germline CDR1 and CDR2 sequences are LNHDA and SQIVND (reference sequence). This CDR3 spans 13 amino acids. Trimming left V 8 bases short and J 3 bases short, with 13 bases between. The CDR3 nucleotides read TGTGCCAGTCACCGGGGAGGGGACACTGAAGCTTTCTTT. Translating it yields CASHRGGDTEAFF.

The chain has TRBV25-1 and TRBJ2-5; D uncertain. Between the trimmed V and J ends, which lost 3 bases and 7 bases, there was a span of 15 bases. Germline values: CDR1 MGHDK, CDR2 SYGVNS. This CDR3 is 14 amino acids long. The CDR3 DNA is TGTGCCAGCAGTGAGAACGGTTTTCACAGGACCCAGTACTTC. Its translation: CASSENGFHRTQYF.

This clone showed up just once. The chain uses TRBV5-4 and TRBJ2-7; TRBD1 agrees at 10 bases. The germline gives CDR1 SGHNT, CDR2 YYREEE (reference sequence). Losses at the gene ends were 2 bases for V and 2 bases for J; bases not matched to a gene: 4. This CDR3 has 15 amino acids. The CDR3 nucleotides read TGTGCCAGCAGCTTAGGGGGACAGGGGACCTACGAGCAGTACTTC. Its translation is CASSLGGQGTYEQYF.

The chain carries TRBV7-2 and TRBJ2-7; the D is unclear. The V gene's germline CDR1 is SGHTA and CDR2 FQGNSA. The CDR3 loop spans 14 amino acids. Trimming removed 5 bases at V and 5 bases at J, with 16 bases between. The CDR3 sequence is CASSPSFVSHEQYF. CDR3 in DNA: TGTGCCAGCAGCCCATCCTTCGTTAGCCACGAGCAGTACTTC.

This clone was recorded many times. The CDR3 region has the DNA TGTGCCAGCTACTCTTGGGACAACCCTAACTATGGCTACACCTTC. This translates into CASYSWDNPNYGYTF. V usage is TRBV27 and J usage is TRBJ1-2; tentative D call: TRBD1 (6 bases). CDR1 and CDR2 (germline): MNHEY, SMNVEV (reference sequence). This CDR3 contains 15 residues. Trimming left V 8 bases short and J 0 bases short, with 16 bases between.

The chain uses TRBV27 and TRBJ2-6; 10 bases line up with TRBD1. Germline CDR1 and CDR2: MNHEY and SMNVEV (reference sequence). CDR3 length: 17 residues. The trim removed 6 bases at V and 2 bases at J, leaving 7 bases unmatched. The CDR3 DNA follows: TGTGCCAGCAGGCTCGCAGGGACAGGGGCTGGGGCCAACGTCCTGACTTTC. Residues: CASRLAGTGAGANVLTF.

The rearrangement links TRBV9 to TRBJ2-3; D is perhaps TRBD2 (6 bases). Trimming shortened V by 1 base and J by 0 bases, and 12 bases separated the two germline ends. The CDR3 is made up of 16 amino acids. Germline V gene sequence: CDR1 SGDLS, CDR2 YYNGEE. CDR3 DNA sequence: TGTGCCAGCAGCGTATTCGGCGGGGAAAGCACAGATACGCAGTATTTT. Protein sequence: CASSVFGGESTDTQYF.

This chain uses TRBV29-1 with TRBJ2-7; D is perhaps TRBD1 (6 bases). There are 12 residues in the CDR3. V lost 7 bases to trimming and J lost 2 bases, with 12 bases between them. Germline loops: CDR1 SQVTM, CDR2 ANQGSEA. CDR3 in amino acids: CSAETGTYEQYF. In DNA form, the CDR3 reads TGCAGCGCGGAGACAGGAACCTACGAGCAGTACTTC.

The genes are TRBV29-1 and TRBJ1-2, with 7 positions matching TRBD1. Trimming cost V 4 bases and J 0 bases; bases outside gene matches: 2. The CDR3 runs 13 residues. Germline V gene data show CDR1 as SQVTM and CDR2 as ANQGSEA. The CDR3 sequence: CSVATGANYGYTF. In nucleotides, the CDR3 is TGCAGCGTTGCCACAGGGGCTAACTATGGCTACACCTTC.

This clone appeared a few times. The gene calls are TRBV18 and TRBJ2-7; 7 bases are shared with TRBD1. The CDR3 covers 11 residues. The germline V gene has CDR1 KGHSH and CDR2 LQKENI. The V segment lost 3 bases and the J segment 9 bases; nucleotides outside the gene matches: 2. CDR3 protein: CASSPRDRQYF. The CDR3, as DNA: TGTGCCAGCTCACCCCGGGACAGGCAGTACTTC.

This chain uses TRBV27 with TRBJ2-7; a possible D gene is TRBD1 (6 bases). The CDR3 is 11 residues long. The germline V gene encodes CDR1 MNHEY and CDR2 SMNVEV (reference sequence). The ends were cut back, 8 bases at V and 4 bases at J, with 9 bases in the middle. In nucleotides, the CDR3 is TGTGCCAGCGGTCAGGGGTACGAGCAGTACTTC. Protein sequence: CASGQGYEQYF.

The chain combines TRBV5-5 with TRBJ2-7, with D maybe TRBD1 (6 bases). The ends were cut back, 0 bases at V and 4 bases at J, with 11 bases in the middle. The germline gives CDR1 SGHKS, CDR2 YYEKEE (reference sequence). The CDR3 contains 14 residues. The CDR3 DNA reads TGTGCCAGCAGCTTGGACAGGGTGTCGTACGAGCAGTACTTC. Its protein is CASSLDRVSYEQYF. Combining the CDR3 with reference TRBV5-5 and TRBJ2-7 gives the whole variable domain DAGVTQSPTHLIKTRGQQVTLRCSPISGHKSVSWYQQVLGQGPQFIFQYYEKEERGRGNFPDRFSARQFPNYSSELNVNALLLGDSALYLCASSLDRVSYEQYFGPGTRLTVT.

CDR3 sequence: CASSPPSSTTALGTQYF. DNA for the CDR3: TGTGCCAGCTCACCACCGTCATCCACTACGGCTTTGGGGACCCAGTACTTC. The gene calls are TRBV18 and TRBJ2-5, with D unclear. V was trimmed by 0 bases and J by 7 bases, leaving 21 bases between them. The CDR3 length is 17 residues. Germline assignment: CDR1 KGHSH and CDR2 LQKENI.

The chain is built from TRBV27 and TRBJ1-2; 7 nucleotides align to TRBD1. Germline V lookup: CDR1 MNHEY, CDR2 SMNVEV (reference sequence). J lost 3 bases, V lost 0 bases, and 4 bases had no gene match. CDR3 length: 15 residues. The CDR3 sequence: CASSLSTGSHYGYTF. In DNA form, the CDR3 reads TGTGCCAGCAGTTTATCGACAGGGTCCCACTATGGCTACACCTTC.

The chain employs TRBV19 and TRBJ1-5; 11 bases align to TRBD1. The CDR3 length is 16 residues. Unmatched junction bases numbered 5, after V lost 7 bases and J lost 0 bases. Germline CDR1 LNHDA, CDR2 SQIVND (reference sequence). The CDR3 here is CASNGQGAYSNQPQHF. The CDR3, as DNA: TGTGCCAGTAACGGACAGGGGGCTTATAGCAATCAGCCCCAGCATTTT.

The chain recombines TRBV6-6 with TRBJ2-2; TRBD1 matches at 7 bases. Germline loops: CDR1 MNHNY, CDR2 SVGAGI (reference sequence). After removal of 4 bases from V and 1 base from J, the junction contained 3 bases not matched to a gene. The CDR3 has 15 amino acids. In DNA, the CDR3 is TGTGCCAGCAGTTTTAGGACAGGGAACACCGGGGAGCTGTTTTTT. It is translated as CASSFRTGNTGELFF.

The chain couples TRBV2 to TRBJ1-2; a possible D gene is TRBD1 (6 bases). Germline V CDR1 and CDR2: SNHLY, FYNNEI. This CDR3 comprises 14 residues. The germline V and J ends were trimmed by 5 bases and 2 bases, with 12 bases remaining between them. The CDR3 DNA follows: TGTGCCAGCAGTCCCAGGGGTGAGAACTATGGCTACACCTTC. This sequence encodes CASSPRGENYGYTF.

The V gene is TRBV19, the J gene TRBJ2-4; 9 bases agree with TRBD1. Germline trimming cut 6 bases from V and 2 bases from J; bases unmatched to any gene: 8. The CDR3 extends over 16 amino acids. The germline V gene has CDR1 LNHDA and CDR2 SQIVND (reference sequence). The CDR3 protein is CASSRRDRDSKNIQYF. The DNA for the CDR3 is TGTGCCAGTAGCCGACGGGACAGGGATTCCAAAAACATTCAGTACTTC.

The V and J genes are TRBV6-5 and TRBJ1-2, with D perhaps TRBD1 (5 bases). The V end lost 2 bases, the J end lost 7 bases, and 11 bases lay between the germline ends. From germline, CDR1 is MNHEY and CDR2 SVGAGI. This CDR3 comprises 13 residues. In DNA form, the CDR3 reads TGTGCCAGCAGTTACCATTGGGGGGGTGGCTACACCTTC. It encodes CASSYHWGGGYTF.

This clone was recorded once. This chain uses TRBV28 with TRBJ1-1; no reliable D call. The CDR3 covers 14 residues. The V gene lost 11 bases and the J gene lost 0 bases, with 16 bases spanning the gap. In germline, CDR1 is MDHEN, CDR2 SYDVKM. In nucleotides, the CDR3 is TGTGCCGGTGGCGGGGAAGGTATGAACACTGAAGCTTTCTTT. Amino acid sequence: CAGGGEGMNTEAFF.

This chain joins TRBV15 and TRBJ2-7, with D tentatively TRBD1 (6 bases). This CDR3 has 13 residues. Germline V gene sequence: CDR1 LNHNV, CDR2 YYDKDF (reference sequence). Trimming pared 3 bases from V and 3 bases from J, leaving 9 bases between. The CDR3 is CATSRGHVYEQYF. In nucleotides, the CDR3 is TGTGCCACCAGCAGGGGACACGTCTACGAGCAGTACTTC.